What follows are 5 T cell receptor beta chains derived from one specimen sequenced in a study of T cells in women clearing cervical HPV infection (dated by TCRdb to 2016 to 2019). Library construction relied on the immunoSEQ multiplex PCR assay. Held by TCRdb, this immuneACCESS table contains in-frame sequences only and omits some clones. Under half of the omission traces to an unresolved V gene where checked; the cause of the rest is unknown. This specimen's table enumerates under 35,000 clones. In total, the top ten clones hold 3% to 4% of the sample. Material for sequencing was blood buffy coat. These receptors originate from a woman between 18 and 69 years old with a cervical HPV16 infection that either progressed to CIN3+ or cleared (not recorded which).

To note about this clone: The sequenced fragment ends 3 residues before the CDR3 boundary, so the rest is inferred from the germline J gene. The V call is TRBV18, the J call TRBJ1-5; 7 bases fit TRBD1. The CDR3 is 15 residues long. Per the germline V gene, CDR1 is KGHSH and CDR2 is LQKENI. The CDR3: CASSKSTGELDPQHF. The sequenced part of the CDR3 DNA is TGTGCCAGCTCAAAGTCCACAGGGGAACTCGATCCC.

Points on this clone: The read gets to within 3 residues of the CDR3 end, and the germline J gene fills in the rest. The chain recombines TRBV20-1 with TRBJ2-3; 14 bases map to TRBD2. CDR3 length: 13 residues. Germline values: CDR1 DFQATT, CDR2 SNEGSKA (reference sequence). CDR3 DNA, as far as it was read: TGCAGTGCTAGGACTAGCGGGAGGGGGGCG. Its translation: CSARTSGRGA. The entire CDR3 sequence reads CSARTSGRGAQYF.

About this clone itself: Coverage ceases 3 residues before the CDR3 finishes, and the germline J gene fills in the end. This sequence joins TRBV10-3 and TRBJ2-1, with D maybe TRBD2 (5 bases). CDR1 is ENHRY and CDR2 is SYGVKD in the germline V gene. The CDR3 extends over 14 amino acids. V was cut by 2 bases and J by 7 bases, with 12 bases left in between. CDR3 DNA (partial): TGTGCCATCAGTGAGGGCCGACTATCTAATGAG. Residues: CAISEGRLSNE. The complete CDR3 protein is CAISEGRLSNEQFF.

On this clone: The read terminates 3 residues before the CDR3 end, so the remaining end is supplied by the germline J gene. The rearrangement joins TRBV12-3 or TRBV12-4 to TRBJ2-7, with 12 bases matching TRBD2. This CDR3 region has 15 residues. V gave up 3 bases and J gave up 2 bases; unmatched junction bases: 2. The CDR3 spells CASSLGLAGPYEQYF. The sequenced CDR3 bases are TGTGCCAGCAGTTTGGGACTAGCGGGTCCCTACGAG.

As to this clone: Read data end 3 residues before the CDR3 end; the end is taken from the germline J gene. This sequence joins TRBV6-1 and TRBJ2-2, with D uncertain. The V and J ends lost 2 bases and 0 bases respectively, with 4 bases between them. The germline V gene encodes CDR1 MNHNS and CDR2 SASEGT. The CDR3 extends over 14 amino acids. CDR3 bases read: TGTGCCAGCAGTGAACAGGCGAACACCGGGGAG. Residues: CASSEQANTGE. The CDR3 in its entirety is CASSEQANTGELFF.